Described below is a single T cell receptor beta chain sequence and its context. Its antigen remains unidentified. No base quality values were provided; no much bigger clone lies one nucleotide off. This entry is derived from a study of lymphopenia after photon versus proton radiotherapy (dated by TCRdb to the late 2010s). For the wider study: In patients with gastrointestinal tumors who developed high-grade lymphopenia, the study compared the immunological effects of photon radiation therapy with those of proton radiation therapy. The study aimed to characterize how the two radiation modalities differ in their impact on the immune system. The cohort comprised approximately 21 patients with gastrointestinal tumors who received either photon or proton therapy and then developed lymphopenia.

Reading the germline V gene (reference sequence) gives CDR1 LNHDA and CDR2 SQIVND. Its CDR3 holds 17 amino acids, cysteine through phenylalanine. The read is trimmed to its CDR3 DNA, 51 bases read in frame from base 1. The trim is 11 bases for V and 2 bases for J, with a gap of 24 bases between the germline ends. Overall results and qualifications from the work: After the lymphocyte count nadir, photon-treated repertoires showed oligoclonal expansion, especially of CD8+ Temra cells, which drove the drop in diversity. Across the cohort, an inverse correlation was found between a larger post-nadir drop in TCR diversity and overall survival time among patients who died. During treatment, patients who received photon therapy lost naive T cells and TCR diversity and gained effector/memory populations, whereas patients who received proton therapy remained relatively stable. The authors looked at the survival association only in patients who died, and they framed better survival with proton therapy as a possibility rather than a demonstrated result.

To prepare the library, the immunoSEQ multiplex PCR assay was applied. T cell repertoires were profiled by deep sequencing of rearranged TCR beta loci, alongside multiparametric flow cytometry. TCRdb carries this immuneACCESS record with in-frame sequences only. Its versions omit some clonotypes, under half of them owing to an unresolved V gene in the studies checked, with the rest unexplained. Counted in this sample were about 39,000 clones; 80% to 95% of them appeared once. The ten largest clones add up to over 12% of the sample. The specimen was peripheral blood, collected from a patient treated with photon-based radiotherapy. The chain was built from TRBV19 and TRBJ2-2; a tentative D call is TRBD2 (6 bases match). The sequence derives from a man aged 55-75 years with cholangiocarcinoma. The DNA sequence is TGTGCCGCCTCAGCGGGTGGGCAGGTGATTAACACCGGGGAGCTGTTTTTT. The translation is CAASAGGQVINTGELFF.